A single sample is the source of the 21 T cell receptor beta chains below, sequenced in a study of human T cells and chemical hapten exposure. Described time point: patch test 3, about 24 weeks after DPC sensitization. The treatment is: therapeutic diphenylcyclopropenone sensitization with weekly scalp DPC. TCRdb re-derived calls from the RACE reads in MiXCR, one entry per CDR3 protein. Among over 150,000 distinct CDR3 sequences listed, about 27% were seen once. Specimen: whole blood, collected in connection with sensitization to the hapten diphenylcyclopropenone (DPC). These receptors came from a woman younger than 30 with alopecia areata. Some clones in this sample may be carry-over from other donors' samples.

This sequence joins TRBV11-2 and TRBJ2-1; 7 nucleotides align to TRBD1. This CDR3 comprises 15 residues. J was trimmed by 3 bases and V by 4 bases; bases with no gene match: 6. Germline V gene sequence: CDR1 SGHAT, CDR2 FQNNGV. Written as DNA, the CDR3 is TGTGCCAGCAGCTCAGGACAGGACTTCTACAATGAGCAGTTCTTC. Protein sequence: CASSSGQDFYNEQFF.

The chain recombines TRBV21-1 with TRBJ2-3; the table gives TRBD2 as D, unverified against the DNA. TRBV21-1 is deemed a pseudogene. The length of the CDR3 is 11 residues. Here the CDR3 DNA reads TGTGCCAGGAGGGACACAGATACGCAGTATTTT. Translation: CARRDTDTQYF.

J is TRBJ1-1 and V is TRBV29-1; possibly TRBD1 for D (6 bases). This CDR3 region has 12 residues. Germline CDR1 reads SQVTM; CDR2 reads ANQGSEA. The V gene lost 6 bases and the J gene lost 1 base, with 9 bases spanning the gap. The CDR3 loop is CSVYRENTEAFF. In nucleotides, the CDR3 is TGCAGCGTCTACAGGGAGAACACTGAAGCTTTCTTT.

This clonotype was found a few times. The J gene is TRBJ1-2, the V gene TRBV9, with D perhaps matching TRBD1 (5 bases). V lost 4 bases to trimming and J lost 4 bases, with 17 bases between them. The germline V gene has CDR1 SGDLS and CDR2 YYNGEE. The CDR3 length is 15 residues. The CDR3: CASSLTPGPIYGYTF. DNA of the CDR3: TGTGCCAGCAGCCTCACACCGGGACCGATCTATGGCTACACCTTC.

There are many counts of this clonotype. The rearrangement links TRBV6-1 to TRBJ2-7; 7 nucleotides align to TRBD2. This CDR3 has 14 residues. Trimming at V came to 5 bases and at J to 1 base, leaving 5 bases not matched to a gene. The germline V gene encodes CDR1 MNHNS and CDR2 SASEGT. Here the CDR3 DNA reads TGTGCCAGCAGTCGTGGCGGGGGATCCTACGAGCAGTACTTC. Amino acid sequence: CASSRGGGSYEQYF.

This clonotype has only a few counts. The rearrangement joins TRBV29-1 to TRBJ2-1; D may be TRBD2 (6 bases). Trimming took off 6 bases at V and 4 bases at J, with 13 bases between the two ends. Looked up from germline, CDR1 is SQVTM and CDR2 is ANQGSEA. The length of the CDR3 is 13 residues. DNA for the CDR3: TGCAGCGTCGTAGCGGAGGGTTACAATGAGCAGTTCTTC. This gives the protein CSVVAEGYNEQFF.

The CDR3 DNA follows: TGTGCCACCAGCAGGACGAACGGGTACAATGAGCAGTTCTTC. Translation gives CATSRTNGYNEQFF. The chain combines TRBV15 with TRBJ2-1; no definite D call. The CDR3 is 14 amino acids. The V gene's germline CDR1 is LNHNV and CDR2 YYDKDF (reference sequence). V lost 3 bases to trimming and J lost 4 bases, with 10 bases between them.

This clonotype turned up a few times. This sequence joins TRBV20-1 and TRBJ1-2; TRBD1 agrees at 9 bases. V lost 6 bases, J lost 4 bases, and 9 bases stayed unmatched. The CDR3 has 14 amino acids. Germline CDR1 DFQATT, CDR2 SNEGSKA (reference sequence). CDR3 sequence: CSAPTRDRVYGYTF. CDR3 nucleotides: TGCAGTGCCCCGACCAGGGACAGGGTCTATGGCTACACCTTC.

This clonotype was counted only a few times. The CDR3: CSVVPHSSYEQYF. CDR3 nucleotides: TGCAGCGTTGTGCCCCACAGCTCCTACGAGCAGTACTTC. The V gene is TRBV29-1, the J gene TRBJ2-7; no reliable D call. The CDR3 contains 13 residues. Germline V lookup: CDR1 SQVTM, CDR2 ANQGSEA. V dropped 4 bases and J dropped 0 bases, with 10 bases sitting between them.

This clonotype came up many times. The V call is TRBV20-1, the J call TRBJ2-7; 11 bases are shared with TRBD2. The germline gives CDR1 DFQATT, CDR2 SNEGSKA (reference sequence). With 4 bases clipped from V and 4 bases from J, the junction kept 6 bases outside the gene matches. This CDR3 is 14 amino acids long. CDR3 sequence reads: CSAKSGTSGYEQYF. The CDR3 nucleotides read TGCAGTGCTAAATCCGGGACTAGCGGATACGAGCAGTACTTC.

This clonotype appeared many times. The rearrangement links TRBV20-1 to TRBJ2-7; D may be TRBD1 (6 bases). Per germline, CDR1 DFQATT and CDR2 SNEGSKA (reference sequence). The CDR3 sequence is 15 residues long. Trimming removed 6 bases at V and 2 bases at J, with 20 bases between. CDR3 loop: CSALNGQGPTYEQYF. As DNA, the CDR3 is TGCAGTGCCCTTAACGGGCAGGGGCCAACCTACGAGCAGTACTTC.

CDR3 protein: CASSLQLAGGYNEQFF. CDR3 nucleotide sequence: TGTGCCAGCAGCCTACAACTAGCGGGGGGGTACAATGAGCAGTTCTTC. V usage is TRBV4-2 and J usage is TRBJ2-1; 13 bases map to TRBD2. The CDR3 extends over 16 amino acids. V shed 4 bases and J 4 bases; nucleotides not matched to a gene: 4. Germline CDR1 LGHNA, CDR2 YNFKEQ.

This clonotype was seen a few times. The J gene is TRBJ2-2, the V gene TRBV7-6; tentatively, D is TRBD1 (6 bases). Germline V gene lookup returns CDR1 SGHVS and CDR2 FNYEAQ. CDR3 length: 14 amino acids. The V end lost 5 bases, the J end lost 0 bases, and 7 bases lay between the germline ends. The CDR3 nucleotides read TGTGCCAGCAGCCGACAGGCGAACACCGGGGAGCTGTTTTTT. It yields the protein CASSRQANTGELFF.

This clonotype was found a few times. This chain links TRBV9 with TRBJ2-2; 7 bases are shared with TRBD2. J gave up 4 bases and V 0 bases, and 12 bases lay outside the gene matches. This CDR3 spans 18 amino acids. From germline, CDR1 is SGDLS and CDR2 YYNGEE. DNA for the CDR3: TGTGCCAGCAGCGTAGGGACGAGTCGCGGGAGAGCCACCGGGGAGCTGTTTTTT. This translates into CASSVGTSRGRATGELFF.

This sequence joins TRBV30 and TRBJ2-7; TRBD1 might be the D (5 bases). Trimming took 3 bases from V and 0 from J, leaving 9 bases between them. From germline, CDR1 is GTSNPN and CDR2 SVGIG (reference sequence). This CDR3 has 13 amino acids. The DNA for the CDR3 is TGTGCCTGGAGGGCAGGGCCCTCCTACGAGCAGTACTTC. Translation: CAWRAGPSYEQYF.

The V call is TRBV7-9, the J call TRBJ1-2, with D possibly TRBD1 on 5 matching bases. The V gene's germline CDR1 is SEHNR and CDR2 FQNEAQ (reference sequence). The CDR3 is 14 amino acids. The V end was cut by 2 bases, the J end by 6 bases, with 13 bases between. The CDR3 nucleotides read TGTGCCAGCAGCTTAACAGGAGGTCTCGATGGCTACACCTTC. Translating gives CASSLTGGLDGYTF.

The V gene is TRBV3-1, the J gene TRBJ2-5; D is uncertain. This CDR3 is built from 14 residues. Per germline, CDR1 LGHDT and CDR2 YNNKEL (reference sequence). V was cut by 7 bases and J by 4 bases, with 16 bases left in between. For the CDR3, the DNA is TGTGCCAGCACTCCGCCAGGAGTGGGAGAGACCCAGTACTTC. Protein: CASTPPGVGETQYF.

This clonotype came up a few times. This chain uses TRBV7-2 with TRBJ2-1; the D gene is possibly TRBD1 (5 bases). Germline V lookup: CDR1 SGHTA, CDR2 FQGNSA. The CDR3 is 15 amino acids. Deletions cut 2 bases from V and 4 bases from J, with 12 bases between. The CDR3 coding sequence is TGTGCCAGCAGCTTAAGGCTAGGGGATTACAATGAGCAGTTCTTC. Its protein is CASSLRLGDYNEQFF.

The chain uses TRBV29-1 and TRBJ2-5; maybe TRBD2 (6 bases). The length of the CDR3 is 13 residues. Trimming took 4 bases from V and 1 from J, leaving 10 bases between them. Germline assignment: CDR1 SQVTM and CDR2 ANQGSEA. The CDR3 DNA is TGCAGCGTTGTTCGGGGGAGCCAAGAGACCCAGTACTTC. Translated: CSVVRGSQETQYF.

The CDR3, as DNA: TGCAGTGCTGTAAATCGGGATACGCAGTATTTT. It specifies CSAVNRDTQYF. This chain links TRBV20-1 with TRBJ2-3, with D uncertain. This CDR3 contains 11 residues. V was clipped by 5 bases and J by 6 bases, with 9 bases between them. Germline CDR1 DFQATT, CDR2 SNEGSKA (reference sequence).

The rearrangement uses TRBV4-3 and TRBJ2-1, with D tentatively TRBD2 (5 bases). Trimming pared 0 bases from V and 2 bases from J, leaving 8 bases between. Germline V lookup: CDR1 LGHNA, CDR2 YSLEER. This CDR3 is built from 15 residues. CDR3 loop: CASSQDSATYNEQFF. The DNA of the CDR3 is TGCGCCAGCAGCCAAGATAGCGCGACCTACAATGAGCAGTTCTTC.